The clone carrying this T cell receptor beta chain has a count of ten or more. The antigen is not known. The sample originates from a study of human T cells and chemical hapten exposure. Turning to the study itself: 2% DPC applied to a 2 cm by 2 cm arm area sensitized donors. Affected patients, primarily female, had alopecia areata, totalis or universalis. Study-wide results and caveats: TCRs above 1 in 1000 frequency did not change with DPC sensitization.

The ends lost 6 bases at V and 4 bases at J; junction bases unmatched: 11. This CDR3 has 15 residues. Noted time point: patch test 3, about 24 weeks after DPC sensitization. The treatment: therapeutic diphenylcyclopropenone sensitization with weekly scalp DPC. Participating donors were patients with alopecia, aged 18 to 70 years, considered appropriate candidates for DPC. TCRdb reprocessed the RACE reads via MiXCR and lists one record per CDR3 protein. The repertoire holds about 30,000 distinct CDR3 sequences, with more than 5% as singletons. The starting material was whole blood, obtained in connection with sensitization to the hapten diphenylcyclopropenone (DPC). The clonotype comes from a man aged 30-40 years with alopecia areata. Some clones in this sample may be carry-over from other donors' samples. The chain uses TRBV12-3 or TRBV12-4 and TRBJ1-2, with 7 bases matching TRBD1. The DNA for the CDR3 is TGTGCCAGCAGCCTGGGGGACAGCCGATTCTATGGCTACACCTTC. Its protein is CASSLGDSRFYGYTF.